The 4 T cell receptor beta chains presented below share a single source sample, sequenced in a study of cytomegalovirus exposure and HLA in healthy donors. PCR primers comprised 60 Vbeta and 13 Jbeta primers. The method was immunoSEQ multiplex PCR; TCRdb's version includes in-frame clones alone and lacks a portion of them. The repertoire has approximately 160,000 clones, about four fifths of them found once; the top ten carry 5% to 6.5%. Sample: PBMCs. The receptors come from a man aged 25 to 45 in good health and CMV-seropositive.

The chain recombines TRBV7-2 with TRBJ2-7; perhaps TRBD1 as D (6 bases). The V gene's germline CDR1 is SGHTA and CDR2 FQGNSA. Deletions cut 5 bases from V and 5 bases from J, with 16 bases between. This CDR3 contains 14 residues. CDR3 nucleotide sequence: TGTGCCAGCAGCGGCCTGACAGGTTGGGACGAGCAGTACTTC. This translates into CASSGLTGWDEQYF. Based on the CDR3 plus reference TRBV7-2 and TRBJ2-7, the full variable domain is GAGVSQSPSNKVTEKGKDVELRCDPISGHTALYWYRQSLGQGLEFLIYFQGNSAPDKSGLPSDRFSAERTGGSVSTLTIQRTQQEDSAVYLCASSGLTGWDEQYFGPGTRLTVT.

The chain combines TRBV29-1 with TRBJ2-5, with D maybe TRBD2 (6 bases). This CDR3 has 13 amino acids. Trimming removed 6 bases at V and 5 bases at J, with 16 bases between. Germline CDR1 SQVTM, CDR2 ANQGSEA. This CDR3 reads CSVEGKPGETQYF. The CDR3 DNA sequence: TGCAGCGTGGAGGGTAAACCGGGGGAGACCCAGTACTTC.

The chain combines TRBV25-1 with TRBJ1-3, with a possible D match to TRBD1 (5 bases). The CDR3 spans 15 residues. The V gene's germline CDR1 is MGHDK and CDR2 SYGVNS. V was pared by 2 bases and J by 4 bases, with 12 bases between. The CDR3 region has the DNA TGTGCCAGCAGTGAAATGGGGGGTACAGGAAACACCATATATTTT. Protein sequence: CASSEMGGTGNTIYF.

The J gene is TRBJ2-1, the V gene TRBV27, with 11 bases fitting TRBD2. Germline values: CDR1 MNHEY, CDR2 SMNVEV (reference sequence). The CDR3 runs 17 residues. The trim removed 1 base at V and 4 bases at J, leaving 6 bases unmatched. The CDR3 spells CASSLWTTSGTYNEQFF. The CDR3 DNA reads TGTGCCAGCAGTTTATGGACGACTAGCGGGACTTACAATGAGCAGTTCTTC.